Listed below are T cell receptor beta chains from one sample, sequenced in a study of cytomegalovirus exposure and HLA in healthy donors. TCRdb's copy holds only in-frame clones and misses some; the assay was immunoSEQ multiplex PCR. The top ten clones hold about a tenth of a sample with approximately 110,000 clones, approximately 70% of them seen once. What was sequenced was PBMCs. The receptors shown here come from a man aged 35-49 years in good health and CMV-seropositive. CDR3s leave out the opening cysteine and the closing phenylalanine or tryptophan.

cdr3_length | v_call | cdr3_aa
12 | TRBV5-1 | ASSYSGVRSEAF
11 | TRBV28 | ASSAGRTGIQY
12 | TRBV4-3 | ASRERGGTGELF
16 | TRBV4-2 | ASSQVGVSSGRIDEQF
12 | TRBV29-1 | SVEAGGLGREQF
14 | TRBV7-9 | ASSGRQGRLNTEAF
12 | TRBV7-2 | ASSLNRENTEAF
13 | TRBV4-1 | ASSQDGQGVYGYT
12 | TRBV19 | ASRAGGPGETQY
13 | TRBV5-6 | ASSFITSGIAEQF
13 | TRBV6-5 | ASSYSGFPNYGYT
13 | TRBV28 | ASSPGGADDYEQY
11 | TRBV6-5 | ASSYLQTYGYT
14 | TRBV10-3 | AISGTGLRGANVLT
14 | TRBV7-8 | ASSPGTGGSGDIQY
15 | TRBV5-6 | ASSLAGRGPANYGYT
12 | TRBV15 | ATSRDWQGGELF
9 | TRBV20-1 | SAYSSYEQY
11 | TRBV7-6 | ASSSTGNTEAF
10 | TRBV29-1 | SGGPLPDTQY
13 | TRBV10-1 | ASSEGRTLQDEQF
11 | TRBV10-3 | AAVPGQGGGYT
11 | TRBV30 | AWSDRANYGYT
14 | TRBV2 | ASSDQGTGANTEAF
13 | TRBV29-1 | SVDEARSGANVLT
11 | TRBV5-1 | ASSDRVNTEAF
10 | TRBV28 | TSSNRYDEQY
12 | TRBV2 | ASSEARPGEGYT
11 | TRBV5-1 | ASSLGAGPEAF
12 | TRBV29-1 | SVSGLAGGYEQY
13 | TRBV19 | ASSPSGGSGDTQY
14 | TRBV30 | AWSVRGTSGYNEQF
14 | TRBV19 | ASSIFSGVSNQPQH
12 | TRBV7-2 | ASSVGLYTGELF
10 | TRBV7-8 | ASSQTSGVAL
11 | TRBV7-9 | ASSLDIAETQY
12 | TRBV5-1 | ASMTGSRTDTQY
14 | TRBV5-6 | ASSLAAREGFEKLF
9 | TRBV28 | ASSQQETQY
11 | TRBV11-2 | ASSPDGRGTQY
12 | TRBV6-4 | ASSDGLRPDTQY
14 | TRBV6-5 | ASSYGGLAGGDEQF
12 | TRBV10-2 | ASSSDRETQPQH
13 | TRBV7-3 | ASSLMQTSTDTQY
13 | TRBV5-6 | ASSLDVQGAREAF
14 | TRBV7-8 | ASSLVLSGSTDTQY
13 | TRBV5-1 | ASSLAARKNTEAF
12 | TRBV5-1 | ASAIRGADTEAF
11 | TRBV27 | ASGWTGNTEAF
15 | TRBV11-2 | ASSLSGPTSGPYEQY
13 | TRBV19 | ASSTIAGAYNEQF
13 | TRBV4-1 | ASSQQTSSTDTQY
16 | TRBV5-1 | ASSLVGRAGGRTDTQY
12 | TRBV19 | ASRIGGVYQPQH